The clone carrying this TCR beta chain was counted many times. Trimming took 3 bases from V and 6 from J, leaving 19 bases between them. Germline V CDR1 and CDR2: SGHDT, YYEEEE. The CDR3 length is 16 residues. Amplified TCR beta CDR3 regions derived from RNA transcripts. The HTBI primer set drove a first-round RT-PCR of the TCR CDR3. Using its own MiXCR run on the multiplex PCR reads, TCRdb lists one record per CDR3 protein. Of approximately 700,000 distinct CDR3 sequences listed, approximately 16% are singletons. PBMCs stemmed from approximately 9.1 ml fresh peripheral blood. The data are from a study of T cells in Graves' hyperthyroidism and ophthalmopathy.

The material sequenced was blood. This clonotype was sampled from a man younger than 30 with Graves' hyperthyroidism. The chain is built from TRBV5-6 and TRBJ2-1; either TRBD1 or TRBD2 may fit D (5 bases each). The DNA for the CDR3 is TGTGCCAGCAGCTCCTATTCCGGGACGGCGGGCAATGAGCAGTTCTTC. Protein: CASSSYSGTAGNEQFF.